This TCR beta chain emerged from a study of blood T cell repertoires in COVID-19. About the research overall: Acute and convalescent COVID-19 specimens originated in the United States, Italy and Spain. The analysed material was cDNA or gDNA that came from T cells, B-cell-depleted T cells, or PBMCs.

Losses at the gene ends were 0 bases for V and 4 bases for J; bases not matched to a gene: 2. The CDR3 is 15 residues long. The V gene's germline CDR1 is MNHEY and CDR2 SVGAGI. Here immunoSEQ multiplex PCR was the method, and the copy in TCRdb shows in-frame clones only, minus some. The table records tens of thousands of clones, 60% to 85% of them present only once. This TCR was sampled from a man between 60 and 70 years old with acute or convalescent COVID-19. The V gene is TRBV6-5, the J gene TRBJ1-4; 7 bases are a match to TRBD1. The sequenced sample was peripheral blood. The CDR3 DNA sequence: TGTGCCAGCAGTTACTCGGGACAGTTTAATGAAAAACTGTTTTTT. As protein: CASSYSGQFNEKLFF.